What follows describes a single T cell receptor (beta chain). Its target is unknown. Next came a second PCR, run for 7 to 11 cycles, which used a sample-barcoded 5' primer along with a J-beta primer mix. The authors tagged each cDNA molecule using a template-switch adaptor with 12 random nucleotides. Per-sample output comprised a minimum of 2.5 million paired-end reads containing CDR3. From the 5' RACE reads, TCRdb called clonotypes with MiXCR, one entry per CDR3 protein. This sample has under 2,000,000 distinct CDR3 sequences, with 40% to 55% found just once. The data derive from a study of blood T cells in healthy people across ages. Study-wide points: Versus aged donors, long-lived donors had higher diversity and more naive CD4+ cells.

CDR1 is SGHAT, CDR2 FQNNGV, per germline. The CDR3 covers 14 residues. Trimming removed 4 bases from V and 3 bases from J, with 12 bases in between. A minimum of 6 micrograms of total RNA was extracted per sample. V is TRBV11-2 and J is TRBJ2-5; tentatively, D is TRBD2 (5 bases). This TCR was recovered from a woman aged 40-49 years in good health. What was sequenced was blood. As DNA, the CDR3 is TGTGCCAGCAGCTCCCTGAGGAGGAAAGAGACCCAGTACTTC. It translates to CASSSLRRKETQYF.